This TCR beta chain appears in the sequencing data of a study of shared clonotypes between healthy human individuals (dated by TCRdb to 2020 to 2021). Some background on the complete study: The cohort comprised a couple of women and a few men aged 18 to 49 years. For each donor, CD4 naive and CD4 memory were each run on three plates, CD8 naive on two plates, and CD8 memory on one plate. The study deeply sequenced blood TCR repertoires of five healthy adults to estimate repertoire size and the extent of clonotype sharing between individuals. Libraries were prepared and TCR repertoires were sequenced by different laboratories using diverse techniques, in order to increase sequencing depth and limit assay-specific biases. Each donor's leukapheresis produced roughly between roughly 0.85 and 9.5 billion PBMCs.

TCR CDR3 regions were amplified from genomic DNA by multiplex PCR using the deep immunoSEQ assay. Extracted genomic DNA from each cell subset was spread evenly across all wells of several immunoSEQ 96-well plates, with each plate serving as a replicate. For sorted subsets, each replicate PCR was loaded with roughly 200 ng genomic DNA, equivalent to 25,000 to 35,000 T cell genomes. Purified libraries were measured with a Qubit 3.0 fluorometer, size-checked on a Bioanalyzer 2100, and measured again with the KAPA Library Quantification kit. Every immunoSEQ 96-well plate was sequenced on a dedicated single-read 150-cycle Illumina NextSeq 550 flow cell. As for the original processing: Because the immunoSEQ output held only junctional sequences and lacked quality scores, the filtering could not match the filtering applied to full-length reads. To assign V/J genes and CDR3, sequences were annotated against IMGT germline references using PyIR, a Python wrapper for IgBLAST v1.9. Any read was removed if the V/J assignment was weak (E-value above 1e-6), the CDR3 was missing, or the read contained stop codons, out-of-frame junctions, or ambiguous translated residues. A V3J clonotype was defined by an identical inferred V gene, J gene, and CDR3 amino acid sequence. To compute the percentage overlap between repertoires, the number of shared unique clonotypes was divided by the size of the smaller repertoire. Richness of each repertoire was evaluated using RTK rarefaction, the Chao1 estimator, and Recon v2.1 estimates of unobserved clonotypes. Generation probabilities for all TCRbeta clonotypes obtained by the gDNA method from a handful of donors were computed using OLGA. TCRdb took over this immuneACCESS table, retaining in-frame rearrangements with V and J assigned. Such tables are incomplete; in checked studies, under half of the missing clones stem from an unresolved V gene, and the remainder is unexplained. D and trimming were read from the DNA, whereas the V and J calls and clone size are those reported in that table. The sample table lists approximately 640,000 clones, 90% of them with a count of one. Together, the top ten hold 30% to 40% of the sample.

The donors were healthy, HIV-negative adults who had no recently reported acute infections or vaccinations. All donors were Caucasian adults living in Nashville, Tennessee, USA. CD8 memory samples combined magnetically selected CD45RO+ cells with CCR7-negative CD45RA+ effector memory (TemRA) cells. Blood was collected by leukapheresis, and PBMCs were isolated by Ficoll-Histopaque density gradient centrifugation and then cryopreserved in liquid nitrogen vapor phase. Analytical flow cytometry was used to check the purity and quantity of every magnetically sorted T cell population. Genomic DNA was isolated from every sorted fraction and measured by UV absorbance on a Nanodrop 2000c. Study-wide findings and limitations: Estimated clonotype richness was generally larger for naive than for memory subsets. Only blood was sampled, and tissue TCR repertoires likely differ from those in blood. Pairwise subsampling led to the expectation that sequencing depth would affect the degree of clonotype sharing among donors. Incomplete sequencing was indicated by rarefaction of sorted-subset datasets, despite the large sequencing depth. Roughly 5.2% of naive CD4, more than 3% of naive CD8, about 2.5% of memory CD4, and around 0.42% of memory CD8 clonotypes were shared across four donors. Compared with non-shared clonotypes, the clonotypes found in all four sorted-subset donors had higher generation probabilities. Because the study included only a small number of donors, the genetic and exposure-history diversity represented was limited.

After removal of 3 bases from V and 5 bases from J, the junction retains 4 bases not matched to a gene. The germline V gene encodes CDR1 SGHNT and CDR2 YENEEA. From the cysteine up to the phenylalanine, the CDR3 has a length of 15 residues. The read is trimmed to its CDR3 DNA, 45 bases read in frame from base 1. Of note for this clone: Its antigen is still unknown. No base qualities exist here, and no much larger clone lies one base off it.

The sample comprised memory CD8+ T cells from PBMCs. Explained via the paper, the cell subset or site label denotes: CD45RO+ cells pooled with CCR7-negative TemRA cells. The source of this sequence is a young man in good health. Some clones in this sample may be carry-over from other donors' samples. The sequence joins TRBV11-3 to TRBJ2-1, with 10 junctional bases fitting TRBD2. The nucleotides read TGTGCCAGCAGCTTGACCAGCGGGAGGGACAATGAGCAGTTCTTC. The resulting protein is CASSLTSGRDNEQFF.